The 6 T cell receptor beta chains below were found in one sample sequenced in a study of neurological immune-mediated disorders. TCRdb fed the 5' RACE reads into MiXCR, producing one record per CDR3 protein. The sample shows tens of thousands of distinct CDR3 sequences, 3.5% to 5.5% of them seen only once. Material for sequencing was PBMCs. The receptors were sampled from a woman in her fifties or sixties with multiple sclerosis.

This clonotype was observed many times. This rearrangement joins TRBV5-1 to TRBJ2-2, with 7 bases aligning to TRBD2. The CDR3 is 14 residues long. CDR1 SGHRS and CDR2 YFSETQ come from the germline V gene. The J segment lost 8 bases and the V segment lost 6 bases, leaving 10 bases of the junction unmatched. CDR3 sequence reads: CASTVREQGGELFF. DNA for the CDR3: TGCGCCAGCACGGTGCGGGAGCAAGGGGGGGAGCTGTTTTTT.

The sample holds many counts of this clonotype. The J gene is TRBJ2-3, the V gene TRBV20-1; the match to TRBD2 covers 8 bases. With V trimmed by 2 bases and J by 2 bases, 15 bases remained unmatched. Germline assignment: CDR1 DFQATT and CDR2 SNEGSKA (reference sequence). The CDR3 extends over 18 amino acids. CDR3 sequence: CSARSQAGVSPYTDTQYF. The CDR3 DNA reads TGCAGTGCTAGATCGCAAGCGGGAGTGTCGCCGTACACAGATACGCAGTATTTT.

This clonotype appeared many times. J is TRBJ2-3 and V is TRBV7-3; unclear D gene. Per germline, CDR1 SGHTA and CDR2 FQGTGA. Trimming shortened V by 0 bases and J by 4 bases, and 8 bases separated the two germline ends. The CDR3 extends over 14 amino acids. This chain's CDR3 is CASSLTFTPDTQYF. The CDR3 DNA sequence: TGTGCCAGCAGCTTAACGTTTACTCCAGATACGCAGTATTTT. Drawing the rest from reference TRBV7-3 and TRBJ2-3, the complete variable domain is GAGVSQTPSNKVTEKGKYVELRCDPISGHTALYWYRQSLGQGPEFLIYFQGTGAADDSGLPNDRFFAVRPEGSVSTLKIQRTERGDSAVYLCASSLTFTPDTQYFGPGTRLTVL.

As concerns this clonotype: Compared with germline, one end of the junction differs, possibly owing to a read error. CDR3 in amino acids: CASSVGGQGNQPQNF. The CDR3 DNA reads as TGTGCCAGCAGCGTAGGAGGGCAGGGGAATCAGCCCCAGAATTTT. This chain connects TRBV9 to TRBJ1-5; D might be TRBD1 (6 bases). The germline gives CDR1 SGDLS, CDR2 YYNGEE. This CDR3 contains 15 residues.

Written as DNA, the CDR3 is TGTGCCAGCAGTTACTCGCGCCCCGGAGCGGGAGGAGATACGCAGTATTTT. It is translated as CASSYSRPGAGGDTQYF. V usage is TRBV6-5 and J usage is TRBJ2-3; 9 bases map to TRBD2. The CDR3 runs to 17 residues. In germline, CDR1 is MNHEY, CDR2 SVGAGI. The trim removed 0 bases at V and 5 bases at J, leaving 9 bases unmatched.

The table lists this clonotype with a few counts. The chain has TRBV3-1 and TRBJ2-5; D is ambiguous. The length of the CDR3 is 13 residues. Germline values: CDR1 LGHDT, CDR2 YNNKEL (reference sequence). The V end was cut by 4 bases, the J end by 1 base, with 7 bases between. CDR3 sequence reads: CASSLAIQETQYF. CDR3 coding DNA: TGTGCCAGCAGCCTTGCCATCCAAGAGACCCAGTACTTC.